The clone carrying this T cell receptor (beta chain) counts as medium-sized (0.01 to 0.1%) by frequency. This sample stems from a study of CXCR3-negative and CXCR3-positive naive CD8 T cells. Carrying UMI labels, the TRB cDNA libraries were prepared through 5' RACE. TCRdb reprocessed the 5' RACE reads, with one entry per CDR3 protein and no DNA. The sample has roughly 7,100 distinct CDR3 sequences; the top ten hold about 1.6%. Germline CDR1 and CDR2: MDHEN and SYDVKM. This CDR3 contains 16 residues. Material for sequencing was naive CXCR3- CD8+ T cells from blood. The subset here: CD45RO-CCR7+CD27+CD95- naive CD8+ T cells lacking CXCR3 (TNR3-). The source is a human donor in good health. Some clones in this sample may be carry-over from other donors' samples. The chain is built from TRBV28 and TRBJ2-1; TCRdb selects TRBD2, and the lack of DNA leaves this call unchecked. CDR3 region: CASSLSGLAGHNEQFF.